The clone carrying this TCR beta chain appeared many times. This sample is drawn from a study of early T cells in non-severe SARS-CoV-2 infection. Study at large: The study sequenced bulk RNA from unsorted whole blood, with chains unpaired.

The library protocol tagged individual cDNA molecules with unique molecular identifiers. From the 5' RACE reads, TCRdb called clonotypes with MiXCR, one entry per CDR3 protein. Here the sample spans 22,000 or so distinct CDR3 sequences, approximately 4.5% being singletons. Germline CDR1 is GTSNPN and CDR2 is SVGIG (reference sequence). The CDR3 consists of 13 residues. Trimming removed 0 bases at V and 3 bases at J, with 5 bases between. The chain links TRBV30 to TRBJ2-2; D is uncertain. The origin of this receptor is an adult who was a healthcare worker with PCR-confirmed SARS-CoV-2 infection or an uninfected control (not recorded which). Sequencing input: whole blood. CDR3 DNA: TGTGCCTGGAGTGTACAGCACACCGGGGAGCTGTTTTTT. Amino acid sequence: CAWSVQHTGELFF.